Shown below are 9 T cell receptor beta chains from a single sample sequenced in a study of shared clonotypes between healthy human individuals. Assay used: immunoSEQ multiplex PCR; TCRdb lists only in-frame clones, some missing. The sample holds approximately 2.5 million clones, 90% to 95% seen once. Sequences were obtained from naive CD4+ T cells sorted from blood. Subset defined: CD45RA+ positively selected. These receptor sequences come from a man younger than 35 in good health.

V gene TRBV27 combines with J gene TRBJ2-2, with TRBD2 as a possible D gene (6 bases). V shed 8 bases and J shed 5 bases, with 18 bases lying between them. CDR3 length equals 15 residues. Germline assignment: CDR1 MNHEY and CDR2 SMNVEV (reference sequence). The DNA for the CDR3 is TGTGCCAGCGCTACTGGGGGGAGAGGAACCGGGGAGCTGTTTTTT. Protein product: CASATGGRGTGELFF.

The chain links TRBV18 to TRBJ1-5; D is uncertain. The CDR3 totals 13 residues. Germline V lookup: CDR1 KGHSH, CDR2 LQKENI. The germline V and J ends were trimmed by 5 bases and 3 bases, with 8 bases remaining between them. The CDR3 region has the DNA TGTGCCAGCTCAGCCATGGACAATCAGCCCCAGCATTTT. Amino acids: CASSAMDNQPQHF. Looking up the rest from reference TRBV18 and TRBJ1-5 gives the full variable domain: NAGVMQNPRHLVRRRGQEARLRCSPMKGHSHVYWYRQLPEEGLKFMVYLQKENIIDESGMPKERFSAEFPKEGPSILRIQQVVRGDSAAYFCASSAMDNQPQHFGDGTRLSIL.

The rearrangement joins TRBV28 to TRBJ2-7; 9 bases align to TRBD2. The CDR3 covers 15 residues. Unmatched junction bases numbered 3, after V lost 3 bases and J lost 0 bases. Per the germline V gene, CDR1 is MDHEN and CDR2 is SYDVKM. The CDR3 DNA reads TGTGCCAGCAGTTTGGGCGGGGGGGGCTCCTACGAGCAGTACTTC. Its translation: CASSLGGGGSYEQYF. The complete variable domain, with remaining parts taken from reference TRBV28 and TRBJ2-7, reads DVKVTQSSRYLVKRTGEKVFLECVQDMDHENMFWYRQDPGLGLRLIYFSYDVKMKEKGDIPEGYSVSREKKERFSLILESASTNQTSMYLCASSLGGGGSYEQYFGPGTRLTVT.

This clone was counted between two and nine times. The chain employs TRBV5-1 and TRBJ1-1; 9 positions agree with TRBD1. Germline CDR1 reads SGHRS; CDR2 reads YFSETQ. V dropped 0 bases and J dropped 1; count of bases not matched to a gene: 7. There are 17 residues in the CDR3. As DNA, the CDR3 is TGCGCCAGCAGCTTGGGCGGGACAGGGACGGCGAACACTGAAGCTTTCTTT. Amino acid sequence: CASSLGGTGTANTEAFF. The whole variable domain, filled in from reference TRBV5-1 and TRBJ1-1, reads KAGVTQTPRYLIKTRGQQVTLSCSPISGHRSVSWYQQTPGQGLQFLFEYFSETQRNKGNFPGRFSGRQFSNSRSEMNVSTLELGDSALYLCASSLGGTGTANTEAFFGQGTRLTVV.

This chain uses TRBV19 with TRBJ1-5; 7 bases map to TRBD1. Germline loops: CDR1 LNHDA, CDR2 SQIVND (reference sequence). The CDR3 has 15 amino acids. The ends lost 5 bases at V and 6 bases at J; junction bases unmatched: 10. The CDR3 sequence is CASSETGNIGQPQHF. The CDR3 nucleotides are TGTGCCAGTAGTGAGACAGGGAATATTGGTCAGCCCCAGCATTTT.

The V and J genes are TRBV23-1 and TRBJ2-7; D uncertain. TRBV23-1 is an open reading frame, and its role is uncertain. The CDR3 totals 16 residues. V was clipped by 1 base and J by 5 bases, with 18 bases between them. Here the CDR3 reads CASSQFWQAEGDEQYF. For the CDR3, the DNA is TGCGCCAGCAGTCAATTTTGGCAGGCAGAAGGAGACGAGCAGTACTTC.

The chain links TRBV5-1 to TRBJ2-7, with 7 bases fitting TRBD1. V was clipped by 4 bases and J by 3 bases; unmatched bases: 7. The CDR3 runs 14 residues. Germline values: CDR1 SGHRS, CDR2 YFSETQ. CDR3 DNA sequence: TGCGCCAGCAGCCGAACAGGGGTCGGCTACGAGCAGTACTTC. Translating gives CASSRTGVGYEQYF.

This rearrangement joins TRBV11-2 to TRBJ1-3; no reliable D call. The V gene's germline CDR1 is SGHAT and CDR2 FQNNGV. The CDR3 contains 14 residues. V was shortened by 5 bases and J by 0 bases, with 8 bases between the two germline ends. The CDR3 nucleotides are TGTGCCAGCAGCGTTGGGTACTCTGGAAACACCATATATTTT. Translating gives CASSVGYSGNTIYF.

The genes are TRBV12-2 and TRBJ2-3; TRBD2 reflects the table's D call only, with no check against the DNA. TRBV12-2 is noted as a pseudogene. The CDR3 sequence is 17 residues long. CDR3 protein: CASRLGPPGINTDTQYF. CDR3 nucleotide sequence: TGTGCAAGTCGCTTAGGACCGCCCGGGATTAACACAGATACGCAGTATTTT.